The 6 T cell receptor beta chains below all came from one sample that was sequenced in a study of OX40 agonist ivuxolimab in advanced cancers. This table comes from immunoSEQ multiplex PCR, and its TCRdb copy is limited to in-frame clones, with some not included. The table records about 69,000 clones, 87% of them present only once. This specimen consisted of CD4+ or CD8+ T cells sorted from blood, obtained in a trial of the OX40 agonist ivuxolimab. These receptors were taken from an adult with an advanced solid tumor such as melanoma, head and neck, liver or kidney cancer.

V and J are TRBV7-9 and TRBJ1-3, with D maybe TRBD1 (5 bases). Trimming took 1 base from V and 0 from J, leaving 13 bases between them. The CDR3 is made up of 17 amino acids. CDR1 is SEHNR and CDR2 is FQNEAQ in the germline V gene (reference sequence). The CDR3 spells CASSLGPGNLSGNTIYF. As DNA, the CDR3 is TGTGCCAGCAGCTTAGGTCCAGGGAACCTCTCTGGAAACACCATATATTTT.

The chain joins TRBV30 to TRBJ2-5, with a tentative D call TRBD2 (6 bases). CDR1 and CDR2 from the germline V gene are GTSNPN and SVGIG (reference sequence). The V end lost 0 bases, the J end lost 1 base, and 9 bases lay between the germline ends. The CDR3 runs to 14 residues. The chain's CDR3 is CAWSVGTGQETQYF. CDR3 nucleotide sequence: TGTGCCTGGAGTGTGGGGACTGGCCAAGAGACCCAGTACTTC.

V and J are TRBV2 and TRBJ1-1; 8 positions match TRBD1. Per germline, CDR1 SNHLY and CDR2 FYNNEI. V shed 8 bases and J 3 bases; nucleotides not matched to a gene: 8. CDR3 length: 14 amino acids. The CDR3 nucleotides read TGTGCCAGCGGCGGTACAGGGGGATACACTGAAGCTTTCTTT. This codes for CASGGTGGYTEAFF.

This clone was detected a few times. V is TRBV7-9 and J is TRBJ1-4; D call uncertain. Looked up from germline, CDR1 is SEHNR and CDR2 is FQNEAQ (reference sequence). Trimming took off 7 bases at V and 8 bases at J, with 8 bases between the two ends. The CDR3 consists of 11 residues. The CDR3 sequence is CASTEKEKLFF. In DNA, the CDR3 is TGTGCCAGCACGGAAAAAGAAAAACTGTTTTTT.

The rearrangement uses TRBV28 and TRBJ2-3; D may be TRBD1 or TRBD2 (5 bases each). With 7 bases removed from V and 1 base from J, the gap between germline ends came to 18 bases. This CDR3 is 16 amino acids long. Germline assignment: CDR1 MDHEN and CDR2 SYDVKM. The CDR3 DNA sequence: TGTGCCAGCAAGGTGGTGCAGGGACGGCGCACAGATACGCAGTATTTT. This codes for CASKVVQGRRTDTQYF.

The rearrangement uses TRBV21-1 and TRBJ1-4. TRBV21-1 is reported as a pseudogene. The CDR3 totals 16 residues. The CDR3 bases are TGTGCCAGGAAAAAGACTCAGGTCCCAACTAATGAAAAACTGTTTTTT. Amino acids: CARKKTQVPTNEKLFF.